A single T cell receptor (beta chain) is shown here with its context. Ten or more counts support this clonotype. Which antigen it targets is not known. No base-level quality is on record; no much larger clone is a single base apart. Synthesis of TCR cDNA relied on 5'RACE template switching, a step that introduced a universal primer site along with unique molecular identifiers. cDNA synthesis was primed from both the TCR alpha and TCR beta constant segments. Library amplification used two PCR steps, and the second PCR step added sample barcodes and sequencing adapters. Sequencing of the libraries was done on either Illumina HiSeq 2500 (2x100 bp) or NovaSeq (2x150 bp). On the study's bioinformatics: MIGEC was used to demultiplex reads and collapse the reads into UMI consensus sequences, and MiXCR was used for V(D)J alignment. Using edgeR on replicate PBMC samples, clonotypes were called vaccine-responding if FDR was below 0.01 and the log2 fold change was above 5 up to day 15. Bulk clonotypes were assigned CD4 or CD8 identity according to which sequenced CD4 or CD8 repertoire held them at higher abundance. TCRdb reprocessing: public reads trimmed at Q25 with fastp, clones called with MiXCR, in-frame beta chains kept. When rows share a CDR3 protein, they turn into one entry using the most common DNA and genes. TCRdb, not the original authors, processed these V and J calls. Present in this sample are tens of thousands of distinct CDR3 sequences, over 4.5% of which were seen just once. The ten largest clonotypes hold over 40% of the sample.

The sample belongs to a study of T cells after yellow fever vaccination (dated by TCRdb to the late 2010s). Study-wide context: Libraries from fractions with low cell numbers were prepared with the SMART-Seq v4 Ultra Low Input RNA kit. To follow T-cell clones before and after primary and booster YFV17D yellow fever vaccination, bulk TCR alpha and beta repertoires were sequenced over time. The cohort comprised two healthy male donors, one aged 18 to 29 and one aged 30 to 40 years. Blood was drawn at multiple timepoints before and after primary and secondary immunization, with bulk PBMC replicates and cell subsets isolated.

CDR1 and CDR2, looked up from the germline V gene (reference sequence), are DFQATT and SNEGSKA. V lost 0 bases and J lost 2 bases, and the count of bases not matched to a germline gene is 3. The CDR3 holds 14 amino acids from the cysteine to the phenylalanine. Only CDR3 DNA remains: 42 bases, in frame from the first base. Sample treatment or condition, as interpreted from the label and publication: live attenuated yellow fever vaccine strain. A standard Ficoll-Paque protocol was used to isolate PBMCs from peripheral blood. Dynabeads CD4 and CD8 positive selection kits were used to isolate CD4 and CD8 T-cell fractions. TriZol was used to extract RNA from bulk PBMCs, from CD4 and CD8 fractions, and from dextramer-positive and dextramer-negative fractions. Broader findings and caveats from the paper: A small fraction of clonotypes showed up in both the CD4 and CD8 compartments, probably as a result of convergent recombination. Because only a couple of donors were included in the study, the extent to which the findings can be generalized is limited. After the booster, most of the clones that had expanded following primary vaccination were detected again (almost 98% of CD4 and 85% to 90% of CD8), which suggests that memory was broadly maintained. Computational filtering was needed because FACS-sorted repertoires could contain abundant contaminating clonotypes from the bulk population. Compared with the primary T-cell response, the secondary T-cell response was faster but weaker, reaching its peak on day 5 rather than on day 15.

The material sequenced was CD8+ T cells sorted from PBMCs, taken 10 days after the yellow fever booster vaccination. The chain is encoded by TRBV20-1 joined to TRBJ2-7, with 8 bases in between that match TRBD1. The sequence was obtained from a man between 25 and 39 years old who received the YFV17D yellow fever vaccine. At the DNA level, the sequence is TGCAGTGCTAGAGATCGGGGACAGGCCTACGAGCAGTACTTC. Its amino acids are CSARDRGQAYEQYF.